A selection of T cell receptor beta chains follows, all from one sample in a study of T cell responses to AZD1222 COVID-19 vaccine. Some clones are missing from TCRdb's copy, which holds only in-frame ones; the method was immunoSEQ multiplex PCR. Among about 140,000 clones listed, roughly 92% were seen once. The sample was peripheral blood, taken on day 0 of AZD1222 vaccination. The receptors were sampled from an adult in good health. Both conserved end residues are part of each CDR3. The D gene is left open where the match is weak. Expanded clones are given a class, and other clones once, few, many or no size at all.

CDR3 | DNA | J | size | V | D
CASSPTGGVAEAFF | TGTGCCAGCAGTCCAACAGGGGGCGTCGCTGAAGCTTTCTTT | TRBJ1-1 | . | TRBV28 | TRBD1
CASRRNDSPLHF | TGTGCCAGCCGTCGAAATGATTCACCCCTCCACTTT | TRBJ1-6 | . | TRBV12-3/TRBV12-4 | .
CASSLHRAVNQPQHF | TGTGCCAGCAGTCTCCACCGGGCAGTGAATCAGCCCCAGCATTTT | TRBJ1-5 | . | TRBV2 | .
CASSDRAGSEKLFF | TGTGCCAGCAGCGACAGGGCAGGGTCTGAAAAACTGTTTTTT | TRBJ1-4 | once | TRBV28 | TRBD1
CASMFLGGSTGELFF | TGTGCCAGCATGTTTTTGGGGGGCTCGACCGGGGAGCTGTTTTTT | TRBJ2-2 | few | TRBV6-4 | .
CASSVGTASYEQYF | TGCGCCAGCAGCGTGGGGACAGCCTCCTACGAGCAGTACTTC | TRBJ2-7 | . | TRBV5-1 | TRBD1
CASSLQGPNTGELFF | TGTGCTAGCAGCCTACAGGGTCCGAACACCGGGGAGCTGTTTTTT | TRBJ2-2 | . | TRBV7-7 | .
CATSRGQGGLDTQYF | TGTGCCACCAGCAGAGGACAGGGGGGGTTGGATACGCAGTATTTT | TRBJ2-3 | . | TRBV15 | TRBD1
CASSLGLNIQYF | TGTGCCAGCAGCTTAGGGCTAAACATTCAGTACTTC | TRBJ2-4 | . | TRBV13 | .
CASSVQANTGELFF | TGCGCCAGCAGCGTACAGGCTAACACCGGGGAGCTGTTTTTT | TRBJ2-2 | once | TRBV5-1 | .
CASSLAAQETQYF | TGTGCCAGCAGCTTAGCAGCACAAGAGACCCAGTACTTC | TRBJ2-5 | . | TRBV7-9 | .
CASSPGGGRKPPDTQYF | TGTGCCAGCAGCCCTGGGGGGGGGCGCAAGCCCCCAGATACGCAGTATTTT | TRBJ2-3 | . | TRBV7-9 | .
CASSPDPSGRDYEQYF | TGTGCCAGCAGCCCGGACCCTAGCGGGAGGGACTACGAGCAGTACTTC | TRBJ2-7 | . | TRBV4-2 | TRBD2
CASSQDLAGGFYEQYF | TGTGCCAGCAGCCAAGATCTAGCGGGAGGCTTCTACGAGCAGTACTTC | TRBJ2-7 | . | TRBV4-2 | TRBD2
CASRVTSGVDTQYF | TGTGCCAGCAGAGTTACCTCGGGGGTAGATACGCAGTATTTT | TRBJ2-3 | . | TRBV6-5 | .
CASSIDPWGLGTEAFF | TGTGCCAGCAGCATCGACCCCTGGGGCTTGGGGACTGAAGCTTTCTTT | TRBJ1-1 | . | TRBV11-2 | .
CASSLGGSANEQFF | TGCGCCAGCAGCTTGGGCGGCTCTGCCAATGAGCAGTTCTTC | TRBJ2-1 | . | TRBV5-1 | .
CASSLEAGSFSVGNTIYF | TGTGCCAGCAGCTTAGAAGCGGGGAGTTTTTCTGTTGGAAACACCATATATTTT | TRBJ1-3 | . | TRBV11-2 | .
CAISAGSEQYF | TGTGCCATCAGTGCAGGGTCCGAGCAGTACTTC | TRBJ2-7 | . | TRBV10-3 | .
CASSTPGHLRLGNEQFF | TGTGCCAGCAGCACCCCGGGACACCTAAGGCTGGGCAATGAGCAGTTCTTC | TRBJ2-1 | . | TRBV7-9 | .
CASSFGWGGAYEQYF | TGTGCCAGCAGCTTCGGGTGGGGGGGTGCCTACGAGCAGTACTTC | TRBJ2-7 | few | TRBV7-2 | TRBD2
CASSQPGGSGIGELFF | TGTGCCAGCAGCCAACCCGGGGGGTCTGGGATCGGGGAGCTGTTTTTT | TRBJ2-2 | . | TRBV7-8 | TRBD2
CASSQSPGQGANTEAFF | TGCGCCAGCAGCCAATCTCCGGGACAGGGGGCGAACACTGAAGCTTTCTTT | TRBJ1-1 | . | TRBV4-1 | TRBD1
CASSVATGLNTGELFF | TGTGCCAGCAGCGTAGCTACCGGACTTAACACCGGGGAGCTGTTTTTT | TRBJ2-2 | . | TRBV9 | .
CASSHPGKVGNEQFF | TGTGCCAGCAGTCATCCCGGGAAGGTAGGCAATGAGCAGTTCTTC | TRBJ2-1 | . | TRBV6-5 | .
CASSLTGGFGQPQHF | TGTGCCAGCAGCTTGACAGGGGGCTTTGGTCAGCCCCAGCATTTT | TRBJ1-5 | . | TRBV5-8 | TRBD1
CASSLFSQRQPQHF | TGTGCCAGCAGTTTATTCTCACAGCGGCAGCCCCAGCATTTT | TRBJ1-5 | . | TRBV28 | .
CASSRTGNYEQYF | TGTGCCAGCAGTCGGACAGGAAATTACGAGCAGTACTTC | TRBJ2-7 | . | TRBV28 | TRBD1
CATSDLDRAYGYTF | TGTGCCACCAGTGATTTGGACAGGGCGTATGGCTACACCTTC | TRBJ1-2 | . | TRBV24-1 | TRBD1